The rows below give T cell receptor beta chains drawn from one sample of a study of blood T cell repertoires in COVID-19. TCRdb's copy holds only in-frame clones and misses some; the assay was immunoSEQ multiplex PCR. This table holds 140,000 to 150,000 clones, 75% to 85% found once. The sequenced sample was peripheral blood. Receptor source: a woman aged 45-65 years with acute or convalescent COVID-19. The CDR3 runs from the conserved cysteine through the conserved F or W. A D gene is named only where the DNA matches it firmly. Size tells how often a clone was seen (once, few, many) or the class of an expanded clone, and some rows leave it out.

-	-	TRBV4-3	TRBJ1-3	TGCGCCAGCAGCCAGAGCAGGGACTCTGGAAACACCATATATTTT	CASSQSRDSGNTIYF
TRBD1	-	TRBV27	TRBJ1-5	TGTGCCAGCAGTGCACAGACAGGGGCCGATAGCAATCAGCCCCAGCATTTT	CASSAQTGADSNQPQHF
-	-	TRBV27	TRBJ1-4	TGTGCCAGCAGTTTCTCAGGGTATGAAAAACTGTTTTTT	CASSFSGYEKLFF
-	-	TRBV27	TRBJ1-1	TGTGCCAGCAGTTTGGGGCAGGGAAACACTGAAGCTTTCTTT	CASSLGQGNTEAFF
-	-	TRBV3-1/TRBV3-2	TRBJ2-3	TGTGCCAGCAGCCCTATGGGGGGTACGCAGTATTTT	CASSPMGGTQYF
TRBD1	once	TRBV7-9	TRBJ1-5	TGTGCCAGCAGCCGATGGACAGGGAGCAATCAGCCCCAGCATTTT	CASSRWTGSNQPQHF
-	-	TRBV5-3	TRBJ1-6	TGTGCCAGAAGCTTGCCCGGGGTGTGTAGTTCACCCCTCCACTTT	CARSLPGVCSSPLHF
-	-	TRBV6-2/TRBV6-3	TRBJ1-1	TGTGCCAGCAGTTACCCTCCCCTAGAGGAAGCTTTCTTT	CASSYPPLEEAFF
-	-	TRBV3-1/TRBV3-2	TRBJ1-1	TGTGCCAGCAGCCAATGTGCAGGGACTGCTTTCACTGAAGCTTTCTTT	CASSQCAGTAFTEAFF
-	-	TRBV18	TRBJ2-5	TGTGCCAGCTCACCACCAGGGGGAGAGACCCAGTACTTC	CASSPPGGETQYF
TRBD1	-	TRBV18	TRBJ2-3	TGTGCCAGCTCACCTCAGGGACAGGGTGGAGATACGCAGTATTTT	CASSPQGQGGDTQYF
-	-	TRBV19	TRBJ1-6	TGTGCCAGTAGTATCCAAGCTATAAGCTCCTATAATTCACCCCTCCACTTT	CASSIQAISSYNSPLHF
TRBD1	-	TRBV19	TRBJ1-2	TGTGCCAGTAGTAGGGGACAGGGCGCTAACTATGGCTACACCTTC	CASSRGQGANYGYTF
-	-	TRBV7-3	TRBJ2-3	TGTGCCAGCAGCTTATCCCAGCGGGGCACAGATACGCAGTATTTT	CASSLSQRGTDTQYF
TRBD1	-	TRBV3-1/TRBV3-2	TRBJ1-1	TGTGCCAGCAGCCCAGGACAGGGGAGAACTGAAGCTTTCTTT	CASSPGQGRTEAFF
-	-	TRBV2	TRBJ2-7	TGTGCCAGCAAACAGGGCTACGAGCAGTACTTC	CASKQGYEQYF
-	-	TRBV30	TRBJ1-3	TGTGCCTGGAAGGTGCGGGGGCCGGGAAACACCATATATTTT	CAWKVRGPGNTIYF
TRBD1	-	TRBV2	TRBJ1-4	TGTGCCAGCAGTGAAGGGACAGGGAGACTGTTTTTT	CASSEGTGRLFF
TRBD1	-	TRBV25-1	TRBJ1-1	TGTGCCAGCAGTTCCGGACAGGAGAACACTGAAGCTTTCTTT	CASSSGQENTEAFF